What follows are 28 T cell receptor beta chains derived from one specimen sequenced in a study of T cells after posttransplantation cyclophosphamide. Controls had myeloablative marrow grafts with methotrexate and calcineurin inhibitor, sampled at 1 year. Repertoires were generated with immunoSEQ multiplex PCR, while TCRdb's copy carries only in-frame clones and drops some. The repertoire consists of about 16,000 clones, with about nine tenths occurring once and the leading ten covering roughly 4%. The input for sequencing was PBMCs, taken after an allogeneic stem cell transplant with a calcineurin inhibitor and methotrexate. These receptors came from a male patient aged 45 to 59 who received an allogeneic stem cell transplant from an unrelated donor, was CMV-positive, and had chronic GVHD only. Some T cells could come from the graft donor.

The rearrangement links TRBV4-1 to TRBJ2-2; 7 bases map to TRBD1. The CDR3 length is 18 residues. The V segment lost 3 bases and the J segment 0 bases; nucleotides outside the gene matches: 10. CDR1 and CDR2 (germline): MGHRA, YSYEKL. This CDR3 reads CASSHRASDRANTGELFF. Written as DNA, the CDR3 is TGCGCCAGCAGCCACCGAGCCTCTGACAGGGCGAACACCGGGGAGCTGTTTTTT.

CDR3 amino acids: CASSPTATYEQYF. For the CDR3, the DNA is TGTGCCAGCTCGCCCACTGCGACCTACGAGCAGTACTTC. The V gene is TRBV18, the J gene TRBJ2-7; no reliable D call. Per germline, CDR1 KGHSH and CDR2 LQKENI. The CDR3 contains 13 residues. The ends were cut back, 6 bases at V and 2 bases at J, with 11 bases in the middle.

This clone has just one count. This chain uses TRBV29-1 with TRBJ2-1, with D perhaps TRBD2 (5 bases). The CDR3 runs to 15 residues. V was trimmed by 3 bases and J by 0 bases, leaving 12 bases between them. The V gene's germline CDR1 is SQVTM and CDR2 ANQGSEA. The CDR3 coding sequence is TGCAGCGTTGATCGGACGGGGAGCTCCTACAATGAGCAGTTCTTC. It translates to CSVDRTGSSYNEQFF.

CDR3 DNA sequence: TGTGCCAGCAGCTCCCGGCGGGCGGGGGGGCTGGAGACCCAGTACTTC. Its translation: CASSSRRAGGLETQYF. The rearrangement joins TRBV5-4 to TRBJ2-5, with 9 positions matching TRBD2. The CDR3 is 16 amino acids. Germline CDR1 and CDR2: SGHNT and YYREEE (reference sequence). V shed 3 bases and J 5 bases; nucleotides not matched to a gene: 11.

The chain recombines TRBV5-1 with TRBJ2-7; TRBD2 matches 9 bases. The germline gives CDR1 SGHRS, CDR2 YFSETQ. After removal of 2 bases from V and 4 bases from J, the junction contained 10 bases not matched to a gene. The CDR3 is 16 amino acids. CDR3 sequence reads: CASSFHWAGGRYEQYF. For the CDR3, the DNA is TGCGCCAGCAGCTTCCACTGGGCGGGAGGGAGGTACGAGCAGTACTTC.

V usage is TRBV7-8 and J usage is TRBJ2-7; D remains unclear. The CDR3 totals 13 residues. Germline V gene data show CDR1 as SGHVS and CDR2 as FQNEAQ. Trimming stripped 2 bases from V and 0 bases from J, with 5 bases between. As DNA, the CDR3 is TGTGCCAGCAGCTTATCCCACTCCTACGAGCAGTACTTC. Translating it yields CASSLSHSYEQYF.

CDR3 sequence: CASSVEGIQDEQYF. DNA of the CDR3: TGTGCCAGCAGCGTAGAGGGGATTCAGGACGAGCAGTACTTC. The chain links TRBV9 to TRBJ2-7; a possible D gene is TRBD1 (5 bases). The CDR3 has 14 residues. Trimming cost V 0 bases and J 5 bases, with 12 bases left between them. Germline-derived CDR1 and CDR2 are SGDLS and YYNGEE.

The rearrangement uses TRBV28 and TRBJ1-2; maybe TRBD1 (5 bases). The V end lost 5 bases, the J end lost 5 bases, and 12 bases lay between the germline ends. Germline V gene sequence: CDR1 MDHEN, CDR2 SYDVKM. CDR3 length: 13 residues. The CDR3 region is CASSPPEGYGYTF. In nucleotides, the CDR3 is TGTGCCAGCAGTCCCCCGGAGGGGTATGGCTACACCTTC.

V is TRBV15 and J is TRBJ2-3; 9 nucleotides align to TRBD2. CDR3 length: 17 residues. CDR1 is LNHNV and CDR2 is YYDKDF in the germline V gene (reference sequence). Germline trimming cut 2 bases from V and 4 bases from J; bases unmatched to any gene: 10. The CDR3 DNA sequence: TGTGCCACCAGCAGAACTACTAGCGGGTCCTCGTCAGATACGCAGTATTTT. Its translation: CATSRTTSGSSSDTQYF.

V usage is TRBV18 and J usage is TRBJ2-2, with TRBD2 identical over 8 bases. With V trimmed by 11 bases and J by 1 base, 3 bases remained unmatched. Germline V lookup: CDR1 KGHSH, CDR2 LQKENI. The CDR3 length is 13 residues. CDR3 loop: CAGSGMNTGELFF. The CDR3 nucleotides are TGTGCCGGTAGCGGGATGAACACCGGGGAGCTGTTTTTT.

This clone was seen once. DNA of the CDR3: TGTGCCAGCAGCCGAGCCCGACAGGGCCGGAACACTGAAGCTTTCTTT. As protein: CASSRARQGRNTEAFF. This chain links TRBV5-4 with TRBJ1-1; 7 bases match TRBD1. This CDR3 comprises 16 residues. The germline gives CDR1 SGHNT, CDR2 YYREEE (reference sequence). The J segment lost 1 base and the V segment lost 4 bases, leaving 10 bases of the junction unmatched. The complete variable domain, with remaining parts taken from reference TRBV5-4 and TRBJ1-1, reads ETGVTQSPTHLIKTRGQQVTLRCSSQSGHNTVSWYQQALGQGPQFIFQYYREEENGRGNFPPRFSGLQFPNYSSELNVNALELDDSALYLCASSRARQGRNTEAFFGQGTRLTVV.

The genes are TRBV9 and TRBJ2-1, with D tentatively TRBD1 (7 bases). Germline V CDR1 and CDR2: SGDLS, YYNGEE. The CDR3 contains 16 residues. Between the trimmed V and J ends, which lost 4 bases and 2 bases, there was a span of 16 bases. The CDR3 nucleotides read TGTGCCAGCAGCCCTCTGGACAGGAGGGCCTACAATGAGCAGTTCTTC. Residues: CASSPLDRRAYNEQFF.

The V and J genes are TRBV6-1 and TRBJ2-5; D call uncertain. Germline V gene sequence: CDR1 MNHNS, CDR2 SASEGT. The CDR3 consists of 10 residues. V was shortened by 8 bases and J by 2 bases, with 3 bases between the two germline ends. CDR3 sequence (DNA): TGTGCCAGCCTTCAAGAGACCCAGTACTTC. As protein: CASLQETQYF.

The CDR3 DNA reads as TGTGCCAGCAGTTTAACTGGGAACACTGAAGCTTTCTTT. Amino acids: CASSLTGNTEAFF. The chain couples TRBV27 to TRBJ1-1; D not certain. V dropped 2 bases and J dropped 1 base, with 5 bases sitting between them. Per germline, CDR1 MNHEY and CDR2 SMNVEV (reference sequence). The CDR3 is 13 amino acids.

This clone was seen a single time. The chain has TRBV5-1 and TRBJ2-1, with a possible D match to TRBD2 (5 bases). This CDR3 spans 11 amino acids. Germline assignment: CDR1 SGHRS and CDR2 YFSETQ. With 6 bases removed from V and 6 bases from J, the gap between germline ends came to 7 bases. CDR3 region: CASNAGNEQFF. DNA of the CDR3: TGCGCCAGCAATGCGGGCAATGAGCAGTTCTTC.

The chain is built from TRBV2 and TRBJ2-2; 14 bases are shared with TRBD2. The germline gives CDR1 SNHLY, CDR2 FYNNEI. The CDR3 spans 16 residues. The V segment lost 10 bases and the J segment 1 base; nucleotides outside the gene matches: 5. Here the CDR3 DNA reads TGTGCCACCCAAGGGACTAGCGGGAGGAACACCGGGGAGCTGTTTTTT. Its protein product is CATQGTSGRNTGELFF.

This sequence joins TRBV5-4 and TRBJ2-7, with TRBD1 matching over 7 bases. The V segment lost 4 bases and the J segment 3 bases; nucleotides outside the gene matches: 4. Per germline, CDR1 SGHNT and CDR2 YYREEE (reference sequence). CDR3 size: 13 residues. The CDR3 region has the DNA TGTGCCAGCAGCATCGACAGGGTCTACGAGCAGTACTTC. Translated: CASSIDRVYEQYF.

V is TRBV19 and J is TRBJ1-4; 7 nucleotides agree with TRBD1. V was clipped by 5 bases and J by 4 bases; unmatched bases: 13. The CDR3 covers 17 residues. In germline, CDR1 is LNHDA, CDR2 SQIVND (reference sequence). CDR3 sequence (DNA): TGTGCCAGTAGTCCGTCCCTTCCGGGACAGCATAATGAAAAACTGTTTTTT. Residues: CASSPSLPGQHNEKLFF.

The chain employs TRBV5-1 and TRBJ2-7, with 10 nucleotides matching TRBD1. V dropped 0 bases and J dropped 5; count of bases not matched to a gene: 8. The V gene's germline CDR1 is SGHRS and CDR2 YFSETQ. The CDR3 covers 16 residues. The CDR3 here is CASSLAYGTGVDEQYF. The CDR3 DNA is TGCGCCAGCAGCTTGGCCTATGGGACAGGGGTAGACGAGCAGTACTTC.

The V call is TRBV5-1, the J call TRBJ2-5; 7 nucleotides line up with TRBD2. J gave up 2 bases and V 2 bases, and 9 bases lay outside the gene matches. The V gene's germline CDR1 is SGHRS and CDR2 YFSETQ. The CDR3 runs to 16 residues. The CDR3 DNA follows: TGCGCCAGCAGCTTACGACCCGGGACTACTCAAGAGACCCAGTACTTC. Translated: CASSLRPGTTQETQYF.

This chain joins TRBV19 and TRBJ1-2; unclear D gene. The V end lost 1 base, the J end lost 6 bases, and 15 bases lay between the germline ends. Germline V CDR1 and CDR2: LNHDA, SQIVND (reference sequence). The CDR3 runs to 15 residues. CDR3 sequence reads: CASSIGQTKGDGYTF. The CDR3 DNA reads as TGTGCCAGTAGTATAGGGCAGACGAAAGGAGATGGCTACACCTTC.

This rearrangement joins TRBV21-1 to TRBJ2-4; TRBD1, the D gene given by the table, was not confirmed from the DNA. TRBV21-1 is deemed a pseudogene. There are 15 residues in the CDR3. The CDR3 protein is CASSPGGDRADIQYF. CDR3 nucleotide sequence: TGTGCCAGCAGCCCCGGGGGGGACAGGGCGGACATTCAGTACTTC.

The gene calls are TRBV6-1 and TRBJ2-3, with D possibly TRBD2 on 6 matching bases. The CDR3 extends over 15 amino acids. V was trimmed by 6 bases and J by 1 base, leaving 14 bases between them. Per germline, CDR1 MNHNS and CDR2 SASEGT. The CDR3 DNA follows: TGTGCCAGCAGATTAGGGAGGTCAGGCACAGATACGCAGTATTTT. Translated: CASRLGRSGTDTQYF.

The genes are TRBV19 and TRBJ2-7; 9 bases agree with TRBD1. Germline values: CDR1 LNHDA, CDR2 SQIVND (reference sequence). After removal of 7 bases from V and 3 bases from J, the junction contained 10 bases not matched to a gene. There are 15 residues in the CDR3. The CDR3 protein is CASTHGDRAGYEQYF. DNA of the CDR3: TGTGCCAGTACTCACGGGGACAGGGCAGGCTACGAGCAGTACTTC.

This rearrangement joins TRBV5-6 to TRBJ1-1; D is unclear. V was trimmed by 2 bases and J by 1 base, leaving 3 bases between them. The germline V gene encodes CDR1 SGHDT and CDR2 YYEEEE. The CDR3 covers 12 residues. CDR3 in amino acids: CASSFGNTEAFF. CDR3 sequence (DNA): TGTGCCAGCAGCTTCGGGAACACTGAAGCTTTCTTT. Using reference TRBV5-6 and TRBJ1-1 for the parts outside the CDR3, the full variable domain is DAGVTQSPTHLIKTRGQQVTLRCSPKSGHDTVSWYQQALGQGPQFIFQYYEEEERQRGNFPDRFSGHQFPNYSSELNVNALLLGDSALYLCASSFGNTEAFFGQGTRLTVV.

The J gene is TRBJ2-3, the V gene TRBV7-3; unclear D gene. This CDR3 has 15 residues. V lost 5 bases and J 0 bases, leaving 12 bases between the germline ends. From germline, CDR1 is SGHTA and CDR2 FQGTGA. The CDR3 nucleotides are TGTGCCAGCAGCCATCACTTCGGGAGCACAGATACGCAGTATTTT. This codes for CASSHHFGSTDTQYF. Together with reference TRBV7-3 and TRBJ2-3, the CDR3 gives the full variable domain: GAGVSQTPSNKVTEKGKYVELRCDPISGHTALYWYRQSLGQGPEFLIYFQGTGAADDSGLPNDRFFAVRPEGSVSTLKIQRTERGDSAVYLCASSHHFGSTDTQYFGPGTRLTVL.

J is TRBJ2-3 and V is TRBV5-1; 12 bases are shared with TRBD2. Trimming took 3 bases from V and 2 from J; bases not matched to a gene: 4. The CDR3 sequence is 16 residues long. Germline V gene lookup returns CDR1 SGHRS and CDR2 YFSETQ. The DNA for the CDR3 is TGCGCCAGCAGCTCTCGGACTAGCGGGGTCACAGATACGCAGTATTTT. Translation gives CASSSRTSGVTDTQYF.

CDR3 coding DNA: TGCAGCGCTAGGGGGTTAGGAGGTATTCAGTACTTC. Its translation is CSARGLGGIQYF. This sequence joins TRBV29-1 and TRBJ2-4; maybe TRBD1 (6 bases). Germline V gene lookup returns CDR1 SQVTM and CDR2 ANQGSEA. The CDR3 extends over 12 amino acids. V lost 7 bases, J lost 10 bases, and 17 bases lay in between. Variable domain in full (rest from reference TRBV29-1 and TRBJ2-4): SAVISQKPSRDICQRGTSLTIQCQVDSQVTMMFWYRQQPGQSLTLIATANQGSEATYESGFVIDKFPISRPNLTFSTLTVSNMSPEDSSIYLCSARGLGGIQYFGAGTRLSVL.